The 5 T cell receptor beta chains below come from one sample, sequenced in a study of shared clonotypes between healthy human individuals. The table came from immunoSEQ multiplex PCR; TCRdb's copy has only in-frame clones and leaves some out. The sample lists roughly 2,300,000 clones; 80% to 95% were seen once. The sequenced sample consisted of naive CD4+ T cells from PBMCs. Regarding subset: CD45RA+ positively selected. These receptors all stem from a young man in good health. Some clones in this sample may be carry-over from other donors' samples.

The J gene is TRBJ2-7, the V gene TRBV18; D unclear. CDR1 is KGHSH and CDR2 is LQKENI in the germline V gene. The CDR3 is 13 residues long. Trimming stripped 6 bases from V and 2 bases from J, with 11 bases between. For the CDR3, the DNA is TGTGCCAGCTCGCCAAGGGTCACCTACGAGCAGTACTTC. Protein: CASSPRVTYEQYF.

The rearrangement links TRBV6-1 to TRBJ2-2; D not certain. Per the germline V gene, CDR1 is MNHNS and CDR2 is SASEGT. The germline V and J ends were trimmed by 9 bases and 5 bases, with 19 bases remaining between them. The CDR3 loop spans 15 amino acids. Written as DNA, the CDR3 is TGTGCCAGTTATTATGACGCGCTGCTGACCGGGGAGCTGTTTTTT. Amino acid sequence: CASYYDALLTGELFF.

The genes are TRBV5-1 and TRBJ2-1, with 8 bases aligning to TRBD2. The CDR3 is made up of 16 amino acids. Trimming removed 4 bases from V and 3 bases from J; junction bases left unmatched: 9. Per the germline V gene, CDR1 is SGHRS and CDR2 is YFSETQ. This chain's CDR3 is CASSPPLAGDYNEQFF. In DNA, the CDR3 is TGCGCCAGCAGCCCGCCCCTAGCGGGTGACTACAATGAGCAGTTCTTC. The full variable domain, completed using reference TRBV5-1 and TRBJ2-1, is KAGVTQTPRYLIKTRGQQVTLSCSPISGHRSVSWYQQTPGQGLQFLFEYFSETQRNKGNFPGRFSGRQFSNSRSEMNVSTLELGDSALYLCASSPPLAGDYNEQFFGPGTRLTVL.

This clone appeared once. The chain has TRBV7-9 and TRBJ2-3, with TRBD1 matching 7 bases. Trimming took 2 bases from V and 5 from J; bases not matched to a gene: 10. Germline-derived CDR1 and CDR2 are SEHNR and FQNEAQ (reference sequence). This CDR3 has 16 residues. The CDR3 region has the DNA TGTGCCAGCAGCTTATTTCCCAGGGGGAAAAAAGATACGCAGTATTTT. This gives the protein CASSLFPRGKKDTQYF.

The chain has TRBV5-1 and TRBJ2-1; D is possibly TRBD1 (6 bases). V lost 0 bases, J lost 15 bases, and 13 bases lay in between. CDR3 size: 12 residues. Germline V gene lookup returns CDR1 SGHRS and CDR2 YFSETQ. The CDR3 region is CASSLDSDRRFF. In DNA, the CDR3 is TGCGCCAGCAGCTTGGATAGCGACAGGAGGTTCTTC.